This is a list of T cell receptor beta chains from one sample in a study of blood T cells in healthy people across ages. Each CDR3 protein gets one entry after TCRdb re-called the 5' RACE reads with MiXCR. Among some 560,000 distinct CDR3 sequences listed, approximately 26% were seen once. The same data also went into a second study, on T cells of mothers and their children.

The sequenced material came from blood. The receptors stem from a boy younger than 10 in good health. CDR3s include the opening cysteine and the closing phenylalanine or tryptophan. A row's size may be missing; if present it is once, few, many or a size class.

V gene | clone size | CDR3 protein
TRBV9 | few | CASTSTGAGTEAFF
TRBV29-1 | few | CSVEDRDAYEQYF
TRBV3-1 | - | CASSQVRRGSKNIQYF
TRBV2 | - | CASGLGLQRNQPQHF
TRBV28 | - | CASSLPQRRSRETQYF
TRBV6-5 | many | CASSYSYGEGGETQYF
TRBV25-1 | few | CASSEIRRTNQETQYF
TRBV20-1 | - | CSARGGVMNTEAFF
TRBV12-3/TRBV12-4 | - | CASRLTDTQYF
TRBV5-5 | few | CASSLGVAGADTQYF
TRBV5-1 | - | CASSLGVSGDTQYF
TRBV12-3/TRBV12-4 | - | CARDSTAGVATGELFF
TRBV3-1 | many | CASSQVQGASEAFF
TRBV10-2 | - | CASSSQGPYEQYF
TRBV12-3/TRBV12-4 | few | CASSLGPVSRDTEAFF
TRBV7-2 | few | CASSLYRSSYGYTF
TRBV29-1 | - | CSVPRGGTEAFF
TRBV30 | - | CAWTPVSGGRKTQYF
TRBV7-8 | - | CASSWTKSLAGSQETQYF
TRBV7-2 | - | CACSLSTIKGGGNEQFF
TRBV5-1 | - | CASSSGTSGTQETQYF
TRBV12-3/TRBV12-4 | - | CASSFSLAGLDTQYF
TRBV14 | - | CASSPYTGTGENEQYF
TRBV9 | - | CASSVGPGSGVEQFF
TRBV19 | - | CASTLTGASYEQYF
TRBV20-1 | few | CSARGPSGRAGNEQFF
TRBV18 | few | CASSPGRAEQNGYTF
TRBV7-9 | - | CASATLRGSIYEQYF
TRBV24-1 | - | CATSESPGEWENEQFF
TRBV7-9 | few | CASREASTDTQYF
TRBV6-1 | - | CASSEAEQGINGYTF
TRBV6-2/TRBV6-3 | - | CASSYLAGANIQYF
TRBV20-1 | - | CSARDPSGIQETQYF
TRBV12-3/TRBV12-4 | - | CASSFGQGYTDTQYF
TRBV7-6 | few | CASSASGGVTAYEQYF
TRBV27 | few | CASSLTRTGPIYEQYF
TRBV27 | few | CASTHRADLATNEKLFF
TRBV6-1 | - | CASSENAETQYF
TRBV3-1 | - | CASSIRTGGENEAFF
TRBV11-2 | few | CASSAGQFATNEKLFF
TRBV6-5 | few | CASSYLAGGSTDTQYF
TRBV6-2/TRBV6-3 | - | CASSPFLAGEFF
TRBV5-6 | few | CASSFSPAPEETQYF
TRBV27 | - | CASRTGTNTEAFF
TRBV5-1 | few | CASSLEQSGANVLTF
TRBV29-1 | few | CSVELPQLNTGELFF
TRBV19 | few | CASSVRANTGELFF
TRBV6-6 | few | CASRPTGLAGEGEQYF
TRBV6-6 | - | CASSYSGAAKSYEQYF
TRBV12-3/TRBV12-4 | few | CATPDRGTETQYF
TRBV12-3/TRBV12-4 | - | CASSFRGSDTQYF
TRBV11-2 | - | CASTGGLYEQYF